This T cell receptor beta chain originates from a study of T-cell reconstitution after alpha-beta-depleted transplantation in children listed by TCRdb under 2016. Broadly, across the study: Using TCR repertoire profiling, the study followed T-cell immune reconstitution in a quantitative way in children after TCRalphabeta/CD19-depleted allogeneic hematopoietic cell transplantation.

What the work shows at the level of the full study, not this receptor alone: Over subsequent months, a decline in hyperexpanded clone frequencies was noted, and after one year, T-cell counts and TCRbeta diversity were mostly ascribed to newly produced T cells. Apparently early alphabetaT-cell count recovery about two months after transplant reportedly relied on only several hundred rapidly expanded clones derived from non-depleted graft cells. In some patients, the high TCRbeta diversity seen at day 60 was put down to recipient T cells and intrathymic progenitors that had survived conditioning.

Counted from cysteine to phenylalanine, this CDR3 has 12 amino acids. The kept DNA is CDR3 alone, 36 bases in frame from the first base. Via the germline V gene, CDR1 is SQVTM and CDR2 ANQGSEA. V loses 7 bases at its end and J loses 6 bases; junction bases beyond the gene matches: 5. The treatment or condition label, as the study defines it: allogeneic hematopoietic cell transplantation with graft depleted of TCRalphabeta T cells and CD19 B cells. TCRalphabeta/CD19-depleted allogeneic hematopoietic cell grafts were given to the transplant recipients, all of whom were children. This clonotype was counted at least ten times. Its antigen is unknown. Nothing much larger sits one base from this clone, and base qualities are not available. The method was PCR. The sample was run on an Illumina HiSeq 2500. TCR library preparation used molecular barcoding, with unique molecular identifiers applied to normalize quantification of the TCRbeta repertoire. TCRdb reprocessing: public reads trimmed at Q25 with fastp, clones called with MiXCR, in-frame beta chains kept. Rows are combined by CDR3 protein, so each entry shows the most common genes and DNA. The table for this sample lists about 510,000 distinct CDR3 sequences; about an eighth of them were counted only once. The biggest ten clones account for 14% of the sample.

Sample: PBMCs, mostly from graft donor cells, taken 180 days after TCRalphabeta/CD19-depleted stem cell transplant. The chain couples TRBV29-1 to TRBJ2-1; a stretch of 8 junction bases matches TRBD1. This TCR was recovered from a female patient between 2 and 10 years old who had a stem cell transplant for aplastic anemia, so the T cells may come from the graft donor. The nucleotides read TGCAGCGCCCCGGACAGGGTCAATGAGCAGTTCTTC. Its coded protein is CSAPDRVNEQFF.